This paragraph covers one T cell receptor beta chain sequence. The data were obtained in a study of blood T cell repertoires in COVID-19. Across the study: COVID-19 samples collected from the United States, Italy and Spain covered acute and convalescent phases. T cells, B-cell-depleted T cells, or PBMCs supplied cDNA or gDNA.

Germline CDR1 and CDR2: WNHNN and SYGVQD (reference sequence). Trimming at V came to 3 bases and at J to 8 bases, leaving 3 bases not matched to a gene. The CDR3 consists of 13 residues. Authors' methods: Researchers report that nucleated cell counts were estimated from reference gene primer amplification. TCRdb's copy holds only in-frame clones and misses some; the assay was immunoSEQ multiplex PCR. V and J calls and clone size follow that table, whereas D and trimming were derived from the DNA. The sample shows 300,000 or so clones, 80% to 90% of them seen only once. The specimen was peripheral blood. The rearrangement links TRBV10-1 to TRBJ2-1, with 8 bases fitting TRBD2. This TCR came from a woman aged 50 to 60 who had recovered from COVID-19. Here the CDR3 DNA reads TGCGCCAGCAGTGATCGGGGGGGCGATGAGCAGTTCTTC. As protein: CASSDRGGDEQFF.